A selection of T cell receptor beta chains follows, all from one sample in a study of T-cell reconstitution after alpha-beta-depleted transplantation in children. TCRdb reprocessed the PCR reads with MiXCR, giving one entry per CDR3 protein. Altogether over 550,000 distinct CDR3 sequences are present, over 9.5% being singletons, with the ten largest covering about 4.2%. Sample: PBMCs from the stem cell graft donor, taken from the stem cell graft. The receptors here all came from a human donor who donated a stem cell graft to a child with acute myeloid leukemia. The CDR3 runs from the conserved cysteine through the conserved F or W. D genes are given only for firm matches. For some rows the clone size is stated as once, few or many, or as a class when expanded; others skip it.

clone_size: few
d_call: NA
j_call: TRBJ2-2
v_call: TRBV12-3/TRBV12-4
cdr3_nt: TGTGCCAGCAGTTTCCCAGGGAAACCCCGGGTGGGGGAGCTGTTTTTT
cdr3_aa: CASSFPGKPRVGELFF

clone_size: NA
d_call: TRBD1
j_call: TRBJ1-1
v_call: TRBV4-2
cdr3_nt: TGTGCCAGCAGCCCGGGACAGATAATGGGTGAAGCTTTCTTT
cdr3_aa: CASSPGQIMGEAFF

clone_size: NA
d_call: NA
j_call: TRBJ1-1
v_call: TRBV3-1
cdr3_nt: TGTGCCAGCAGCCAAGGACATTCGAACACTGAAGCTTTCTTT
cdr3_aa: CASSQGHSNTEAFF

clone_size: few
d_call: NA
j_call: TRBJ1-1
v_call: TRBV10-2
cdr3_nt: TGCGCCAGCGGGGGTCAGTCTCGAACTGAAGCTTTCTTT
cdr3_aa: CASGGQSRTEAFF

clone_size: few
d_call: TRBD1
j_call: TRBJ2-2
v_call: TRBV25-1
cdr3_nt: TGTGCCAGCGCGGGACAGGGGCGAACCGGGGAGCTGTTTTTT
cdr3_aa: CASAGQGRTGELFF

clone_size: many
d_call: NA
j_call: TRBJ2-3
v_call: TRBV20-1
cdr3_nt: TGCAGTGCTAGGATACTTGTAGATACGCAGTATTTT
cdr3_aa: CSARILVDTQYF

clone_size: many
d_call: TRBD2
j_call: TRBJ2-1
v_call: TRBV20-1
cdr3_nt: TGCAGCGGCGGGAGGGCCTACAACCCCTACAATGAGCAGTTCTTC
cdr3_aa: CSGGRAYNPYNEQFF

clone_size: NA
d_call: NA
j_call: TRBJ2-7
v_call: TRBV5-1
cdr3_nt: TGCGCCAGCAGCTTGTCCGAGGGTTTCTACGAGCAGTACTTC
cdr3_aa: CASSLSEGFYEQYF

clone_size: many
d_call: TRBD2
j_call: TRBJ2-1
v_call: TRBV7-8
cdr3_nt: TGTGCCAGCAGCTATCGACTAGCTGGAGGGACGACCTACAATGAGCAGTTCTTC
cdr3_aa: CASSYRLAGGTTYNEQFF

clone_size: large
d_call: NA
j_call: TRBJ2-1
v_call: TRBV7-9
cdr3_nt: TGTGCCAGCAGCTTAGCGGACAATGAGCAGTTCTTC
cdr3_aa: CASSLADNEQFF

clone_size: few
d_call: NA
j_call: TRBJ2-2
v_call: TRBV20-1
cdr3_nt: TGCAGTGCTAGATCTAGAGGCAGGGGAACCGGGGAGCTGTTTTTT
cdr3_aa: CSARSRGRGTGELFF

clone_size: many
d_call: TRBD1
j_call: TRBJ1-1
v_call: TRBV12-3/TRBV12-4
cdr3_nt: TGTGCCAGCAGGACCCACGGGACAGGCCTCATGAACACTGAAGCTTTCTTT
cdr3_aa: CASRTHGTGLMNTEAFF

clone_size: NA
d_call: NA
j_call: TRBJ1-4
v_call: TRBV29-1
cdr3_nt: TGCAGCGCCAGTTACAATGAAAAACTGTTTTTT
cdr3_aa: CSASYNEKLFF

clone_size: NA
d_call: NA
j_call: TRBJ1-1
v_call: TRBV29-1
cdr3_nt: TGCAGCGCGGAGCTTTTCGGGGGCGATATTAAGAACACTGAAGCTTTCTTT
cdr3_aa: CSAELFGGDIKNTEAFF

clone_size: many
d_call: TRBD2
j_call: TRBJ2-1
v_call: TRBV27
cdr3_nt: TGTGCCAGCTCCAGTAGGACTAGCGCATACAATGAGCAGTTCTTC
cdr3_aa: CASSSRTSAYNEQFF

clone_size: few
d_call: NA
j_call: TRBJ1-1
v_call: TRBV4-2
cdr3_nt: TGTGCCAGCCTGTCGACGGGGGCGAGGAACACTGAAGCTTTCTTT
cdr3_aa: CASLSTGARNTEAFF

clone_size: NA
d_call: NA
j_call: TRBJ1-5
v_call: TRBV25-1
cdr3_nt: TGTGCCAGCGCAGGGCAGAGGGGGCCCCAGCATTTT
cdr3_aa: CASAGQRGPQHF

clone_size: many
d_call: TRBD1
j_call: TRBJ2-2
v_call: TRBV7-9
cdr3_nt: TGTGCCAGCAGCTTGGGGACAGGCCGCACCGGGGAGCTGTTTTTT
cdr3_aa: CASSLGTGRTGELFF

clone_size: many
d_call: TRBD2
j_call: TRBJ2-7
v_call: TRBV20-1
cdr3_nt: TGCAGTGCTAGACTAGCGGGAGGCTCGGCCTACGAGCAGTACTTC
cdr3_aa: CSARLAGGSAYEQYF

clone_size: NA
d_call: TRBD2
j_call: TRBJ2-3
v_call: TRBV20-1
cdr3_nt: TGCAGTGCTAGAGAGGCGTTAGCGGGAGGCCTCGTGGGACCCACAGATACGCAGTATTTT
cdr3_aa: CSAREALAGGLVGPTDTQYF

clone_size: many
d_call: TRBD1
j_call: TRBJ2-1
v_call: TRBV5-1
cdr3_nt: TGCGCCAGCAGCGACCCGGGACAGGGTAATGAGCAGTTCTTC
cdr3_aa: CASSDPGQGNEQFF

clone_size: few
d_call: NA
j_call: TRBJ2-7
v_call: TRBV29-1
cdr3_nt: TGCAGCGTTGGGGTCCGAAACGAGCAGTACTTC
cdr3_aa: CSVGVRNEQYF

clone_size: few
d_call: NA
j_call: TRBJ2-1
v_call: TRBV10-3
cdr3_nt: TGTGCCATCAGCCCCGGGTTGGGGGGCTACAATGAGCAGTTCTTC
cdr3_aa: CAISPGLGGYNEQFF

clone_size: NA
d_call: NA
j_call: TRBJ2-7
v_call: TRBV27
cdr3_nt: TGTGCCAGCAGATCTCTTGGCACGCCCTCCTACGAGCAGTACTTC
cdr3_aa: CASRSLGTPSYEQYF

clone_size: many
d_call: TRBD2
j_call: TRBJ2-1
v_call: TRBV10-3
cdr3_nt: TGTGCCATCAAAAGGCCTAGCGGGAGTAATGAGCAGTTCTTC
cdr3_aa: CAIKRPSGSNEQFF

clone_size: few
d_call: NA
j_call: TRBJ2-5
v_call: TRBV20-1
cdr3_nt: TGCAGTGCTAGAAGGGACGCCGGCTTCCAAGAGACCCAGTACTTC
cdr3_aa: CSARRDAGFQETQYF

clone_size: NA
d_call: NA
j_call: TRBJ2-3
v_call: TRBV9
cdr3_nt: TGTGCCAGCAGCGTAGGACAGACCGGCACAGATACGCAGTATTTT
cdr3_aa: CASSVGQTGTDTQYF

clone_size: many
d_call: NA
j_call: TRBJ1-1
v_call: TRBV7-2
cdr3_nt: TGTGCCAGCAGCTTATGGGTTACGGGGGGGCCGGGGACTGAAGCTTTCTTT
cdr3_aa: CASSLWVTGGPGTEAFF

clone_size: few
d_call: NA
j_call: TRBJ2-7
v_call: TRBV20-1
cdr3_nt: TGCAGTGCTAGGAACAAGCCCTACGAGCAGTACTTC
cdr3_aa: CSARNKPYEQYF

clone_size: once
d_call: NA
j_call: TRBJ1-1
v_call: TRBV12-3/TRBV12-4
cdr3_nt: TGTGCCAGCAAACCCTTAGCCTGGGCTGAAGCTTTCTTT
cdr3_aa: CASKPLAWAEAFF

clone_size: NA
d_call: NA
j_call: TRBJ2-5
v_call: TRBV20-1
cdr3_nt: TGCAGTGCTAGAGATGGGCGGGACCGACAAGAGACCCAGTACTTC
cdr3_aa: CSARDGRDRQETQYF

clone_size: NA
d_call: NA
j_call: TRBJ1-2
v_call: TRBV18
cdr3_nt: TGTGCCAGCTCACCCTCGACTACCCTAGGGGACTATGGCTACACCTTC
cdr3_aa: CASSPSTTLGDYGYTF